This T cell receptor (beta chain) is drawn from a study of cytomegalovirus exposure and HLA in healthy donors. Primers: 60 Vbeta forward and 13 Jbeta reverse. Produced via immunoSEQ multiplex PCR; TCRdb's table is partial and in-frame only. This sample yields about 120,000 clones, of which roughly 80% are seen a single time; 0.95% to 1.5% belongs to the top ten. The junction had 3 bases not matched to a gene; V was cut back by 4 bases and J by 3 bases. CDR3 size: 14 residues. In germline, CDR1 is SGHRS, CDR2 YFSETQ. The specimen sequenced was PBMCs. V is TRBV5-1 and J is TRBJ1-3; TRBD1 agrees at 8 bases. This TCR came from a female donor in good health and CMV-seronegative. The CDR3 is CASSDRGGGNTIYF. DNA for the CDR3: TGCGCCAGCAGCGACAGGGGAGGTGGAAACACCATATATTTT.